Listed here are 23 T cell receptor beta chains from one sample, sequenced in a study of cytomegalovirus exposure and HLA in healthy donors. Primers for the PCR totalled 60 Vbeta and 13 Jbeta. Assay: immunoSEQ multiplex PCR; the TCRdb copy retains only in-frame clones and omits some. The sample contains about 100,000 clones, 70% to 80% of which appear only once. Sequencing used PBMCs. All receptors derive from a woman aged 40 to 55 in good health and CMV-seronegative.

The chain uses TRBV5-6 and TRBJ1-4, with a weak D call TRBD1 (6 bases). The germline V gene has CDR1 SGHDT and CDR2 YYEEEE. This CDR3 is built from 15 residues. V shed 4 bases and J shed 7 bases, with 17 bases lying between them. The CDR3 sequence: CASSQSTGTLEKLFF. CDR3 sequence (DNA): TGTGCCAGCAGCCAGTCGACAGGAACCCTTGAAAAACTGTTTTTT. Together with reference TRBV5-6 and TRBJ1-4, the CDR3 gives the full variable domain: DAGVTQSPTHLIKTRGQQVTLRCSPKSGHDTVSWYQQALGQGPQFIFQYYEEEERQRGNFPDRFSGHQFPNYSSELNVNALLLGDSALYLCASSQSTGTLEKLFFGSGTQLSVL.

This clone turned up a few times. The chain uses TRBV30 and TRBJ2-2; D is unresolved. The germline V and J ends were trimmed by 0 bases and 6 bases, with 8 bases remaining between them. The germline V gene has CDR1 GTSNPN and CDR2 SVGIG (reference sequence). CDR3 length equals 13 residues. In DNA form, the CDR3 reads TGTGCCTGGAGTGTTAATGTTGCCGGGGAGCTGTTTTTT. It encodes CAWSVNVAGELFF.

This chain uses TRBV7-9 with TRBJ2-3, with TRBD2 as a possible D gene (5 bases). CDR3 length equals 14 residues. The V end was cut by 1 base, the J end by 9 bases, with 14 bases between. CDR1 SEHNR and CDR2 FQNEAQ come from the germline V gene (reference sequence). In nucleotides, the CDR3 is TGTGCCAGCAGCTTAGGACTACCCACGAACACGCAGTATTTT. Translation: CASSLGLPTNTQYF.

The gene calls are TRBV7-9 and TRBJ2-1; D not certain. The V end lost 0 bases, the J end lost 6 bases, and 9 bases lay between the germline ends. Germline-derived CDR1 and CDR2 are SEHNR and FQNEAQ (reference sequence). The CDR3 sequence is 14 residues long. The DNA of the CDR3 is TGTGCCAGCAGCTTAGCGTTACCCGGCAATGAGCAGTTCTTC. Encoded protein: CASSLALPGNEQFF. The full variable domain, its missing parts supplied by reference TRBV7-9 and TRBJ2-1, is DTGVSQNPRHKITKRGQNVTFRCDPISEHNRLYWYRQTLGQGPEFLTYFQNEAQLEKSRLLSDRFSAERPKGSFSTLEIQRTEQGDSAMYLCASSLALPGNEQFFGPGTRLTVL.

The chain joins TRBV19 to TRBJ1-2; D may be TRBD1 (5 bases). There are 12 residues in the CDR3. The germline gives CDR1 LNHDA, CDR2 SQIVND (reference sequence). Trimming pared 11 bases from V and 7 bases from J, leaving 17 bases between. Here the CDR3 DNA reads TGTGCCGTAGGGGAGGGCGAACCTGGCTACACCTTC. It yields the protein CAVGEGEPGYTF.

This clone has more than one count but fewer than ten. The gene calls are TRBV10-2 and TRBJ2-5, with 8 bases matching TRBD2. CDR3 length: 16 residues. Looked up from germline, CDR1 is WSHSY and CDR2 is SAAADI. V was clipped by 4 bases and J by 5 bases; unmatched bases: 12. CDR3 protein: CASSGPGRGGYETQYF. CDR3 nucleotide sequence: TGCGCCAGCAGTGGCCCGGGACGGGGGGGGTACGAGACCCAGTACTTC.

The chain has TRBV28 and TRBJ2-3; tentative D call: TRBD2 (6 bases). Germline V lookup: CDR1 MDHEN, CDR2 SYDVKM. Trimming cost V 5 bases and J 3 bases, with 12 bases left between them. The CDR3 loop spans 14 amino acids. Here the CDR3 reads CASSRDFPTDTQYF. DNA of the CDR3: TGTGCCAGCAGTAGGGACTTTCCGACAGATACGCAGTATTTT.

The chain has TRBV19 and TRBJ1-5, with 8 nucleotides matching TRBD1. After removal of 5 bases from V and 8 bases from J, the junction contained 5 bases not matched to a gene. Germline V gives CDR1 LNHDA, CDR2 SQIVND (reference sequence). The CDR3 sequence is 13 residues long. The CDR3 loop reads CASSPNRGEPQHF. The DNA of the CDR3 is TGTGCCAGTAGTCCCAACAGGGGGGAGCCCCAGCATTTT.

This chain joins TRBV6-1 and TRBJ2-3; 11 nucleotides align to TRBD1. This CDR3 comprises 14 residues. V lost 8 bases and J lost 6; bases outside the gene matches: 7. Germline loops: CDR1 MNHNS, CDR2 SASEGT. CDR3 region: CASRDRGFKDTQYF. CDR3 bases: TGTGCCAGCCGGGACAGGGGGTTCAAGGATACGCAGTATTTT.

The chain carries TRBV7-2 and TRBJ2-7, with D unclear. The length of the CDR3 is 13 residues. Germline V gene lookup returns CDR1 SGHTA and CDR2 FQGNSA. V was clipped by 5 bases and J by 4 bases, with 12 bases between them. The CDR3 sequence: CASSPDMWYEQYF. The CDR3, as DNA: TGTGCCAGCAGCCCCGACATGTGGTACGAGCAGTACTTC.

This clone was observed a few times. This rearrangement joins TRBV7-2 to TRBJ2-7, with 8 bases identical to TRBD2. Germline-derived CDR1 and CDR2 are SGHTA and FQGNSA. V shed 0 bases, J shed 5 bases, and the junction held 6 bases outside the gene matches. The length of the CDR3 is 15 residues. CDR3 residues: CASSLALAEYNEQYF. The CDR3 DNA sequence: TGTGCCAGCAGCTTAGCACTAGCGGAATACAACGAGCAGTACTTC.

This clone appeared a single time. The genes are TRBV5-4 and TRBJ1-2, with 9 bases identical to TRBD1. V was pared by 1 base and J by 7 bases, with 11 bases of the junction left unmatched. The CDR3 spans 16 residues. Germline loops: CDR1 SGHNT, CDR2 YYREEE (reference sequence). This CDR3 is CASSLPPTGGIGGYTF. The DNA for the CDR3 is TGTGCCAGCAGCTTGCCCCCCACAGGGGGCATTGGTGGCTACACCTTC.

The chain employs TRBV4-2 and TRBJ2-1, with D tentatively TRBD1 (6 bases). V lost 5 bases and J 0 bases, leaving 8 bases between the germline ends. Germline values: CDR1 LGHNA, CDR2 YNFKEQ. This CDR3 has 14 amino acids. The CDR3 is CASSADSSYNEQFF. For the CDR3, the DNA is TGTGCCAGCAGCGCGGACAGCTCCTACAATGAGCAGTTCTTC.

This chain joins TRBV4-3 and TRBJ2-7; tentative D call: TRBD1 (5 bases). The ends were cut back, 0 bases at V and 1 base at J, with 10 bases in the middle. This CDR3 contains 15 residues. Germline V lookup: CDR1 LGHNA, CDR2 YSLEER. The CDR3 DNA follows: TGCGCCAGCAGCCAAGATAGGGGCGGTTCCTACGAGCAGTACTTC. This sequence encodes CASSQDRGGSYEQYF.

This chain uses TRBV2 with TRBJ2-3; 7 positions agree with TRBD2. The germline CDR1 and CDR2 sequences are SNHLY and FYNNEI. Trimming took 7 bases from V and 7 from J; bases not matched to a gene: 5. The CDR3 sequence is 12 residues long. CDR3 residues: CASTAGAYTQYF. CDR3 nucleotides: TGTGCCAGCACTGCGGGAGCATATACGCAGTATTTT.

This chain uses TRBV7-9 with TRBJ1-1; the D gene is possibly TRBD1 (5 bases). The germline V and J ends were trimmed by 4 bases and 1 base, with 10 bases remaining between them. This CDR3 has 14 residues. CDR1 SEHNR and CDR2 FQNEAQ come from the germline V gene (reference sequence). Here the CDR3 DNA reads TGTGCCAGCAGCTCCCAGGGTACGAACACTGAAGCTTTCTTT. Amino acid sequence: CASSSQGTNTEAFF.

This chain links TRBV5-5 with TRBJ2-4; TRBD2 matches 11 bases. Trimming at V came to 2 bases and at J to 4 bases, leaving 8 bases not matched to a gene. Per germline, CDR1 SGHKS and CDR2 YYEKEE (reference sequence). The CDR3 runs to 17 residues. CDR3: CASSFELAGGLKNIQYF. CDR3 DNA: TGTGCCAGCAGCTTCGAGCTAGCGGGGGGCCTTAAAAACATTCAGTACTTC.

The CDR3 region is CASKPGGWTDTQYF. CDR3 nucleotides: TGCGCCAGCAAGCCAGGGGGATGGACAGATACGCAGTATTTT. The chain recombines TRBV5-1 with TRBJ2-3; 7 positions agree with TRBD1. The CDR3 covers 14 residues. With V trimmed by 6 bases and J by 3 bases, 7 bases remained unmatched. Germline values: CDR1 SGHRS, CDR2 YFSETQ.

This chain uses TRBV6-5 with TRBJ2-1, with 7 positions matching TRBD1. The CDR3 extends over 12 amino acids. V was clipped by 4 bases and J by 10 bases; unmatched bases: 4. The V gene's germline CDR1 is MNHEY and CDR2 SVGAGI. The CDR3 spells CASSLRGQEQFF. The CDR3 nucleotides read TGTGCCAGCAGTTTGAGGGGACAGGAGCAGTTCTTC.

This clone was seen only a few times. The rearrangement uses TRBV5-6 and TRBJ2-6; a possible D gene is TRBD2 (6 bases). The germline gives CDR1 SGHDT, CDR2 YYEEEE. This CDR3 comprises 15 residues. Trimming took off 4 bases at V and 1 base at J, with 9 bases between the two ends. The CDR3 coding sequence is TGTGCCAGCAGCCGGAGGGCGTCTGGGGCCAACGTCCTGACTTTC. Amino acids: CASSRRASGANVLTF.

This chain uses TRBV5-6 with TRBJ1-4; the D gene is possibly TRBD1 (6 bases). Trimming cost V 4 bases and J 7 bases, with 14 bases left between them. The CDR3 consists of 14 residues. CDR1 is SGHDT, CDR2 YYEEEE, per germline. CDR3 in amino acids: CASSPGTSREKLFF. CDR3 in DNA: TGTGCCAGCAGCCCCGGGACAAGTCGTGAAAAACTGTTTTTT.

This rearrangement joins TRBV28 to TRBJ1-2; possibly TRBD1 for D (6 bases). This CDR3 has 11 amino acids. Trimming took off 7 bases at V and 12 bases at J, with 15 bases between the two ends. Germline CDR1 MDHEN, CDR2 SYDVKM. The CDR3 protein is CASTSDRFDTF. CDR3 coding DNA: TGTGCCAGCACCTCCGACAGGTTTGACACCTTC.

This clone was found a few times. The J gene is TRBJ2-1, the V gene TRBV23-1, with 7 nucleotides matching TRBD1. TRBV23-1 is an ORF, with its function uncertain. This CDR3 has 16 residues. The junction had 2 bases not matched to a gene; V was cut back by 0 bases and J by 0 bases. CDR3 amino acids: CASSQSTGSSYNEQFF. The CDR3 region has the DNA TGCGCCAGCAGTCAATCGACAGGGTCCTCCTACAATGAGCAGTTCTTC.